A single sample is the source of the 22 T cell receptor beta chains below, sequenced in a study of blood T cell repertoires in COVID-19. Assay: immunoSEQ multiplex PCR; the TCRdb copy retains only in-frame clones and omits some. This sample has about 270,000 clones, with about four fifths found just once. The sequenced sample was peripheral blood. These receptors were collected from a man aged 80 or over with acute or convalescent COVID-19.

The gene calls are TRBV7-2 and TRBJ1-2; possibly TRBD1 for D (5 bases). The CDR3 is made up of 12 amino acids. V dropped 3 bases and J dropped 6 bases, with 8 bases sitting between them. The germline gives CDR1 SGHTA, CDR2 FQGNSA. The DNA of the CDR3 is TGTGCCAGCAGCTTGCGGACACATGGCTACACCTTC. Its translation is CASSLRTHGYTF.

The genes are TRBV5-1 and TRBJ2-2; TRBD1 matches at 8 bases. The ends lost 1 base at V and 6 bases at J; junction bases unmatched: 5. The CDR3 covers 15 residues. The V gene's germline CDR1 is SGHRS and CDR2 YFSETQ. The CDR3 region is CASSLTGQGPGELFF. The CDR3 nucleotides read TGCGCCAGCAGCTTGACCGGACAGGGTCCCGGGGAGCTGTTTTTT.

The chain is built from TRBV25-1 and TRBJ1-4; TRBD1 is a possible D gene (5 bases). The V end was cut by 7 bases, the J end by 7 bases, with 13 bases between. The CDR3 sequence is 13 residues long. Germline V gene lookup returns CDR1 MGHDK and CDR2 SYGVNS. CDR3 in DNA: TGTGCCAGCAAAGGTCAGGGTCGTGAAAAACTGTTTTTT. Residues: CASKGQGREKLFF.

Here the CDR3 reads CASSLRTAGGLYNEQFF. DNA of the CDR3: TGTGCCAGCAGTCTCAGAACGGCGGGGGGCCTCTACAATGAGCAGTTCTTC. V gene TRBV6-6 combines with J gene TRBJ2-1, with 8 bases that match TRBD2. The junction had 12 bases not matched to a gene; V was cut back by 5 bases and J by 3 bases. The CDR3 spans 17 residues. Per germline, CDR1 MNHNY and CDR2 SVGAGI (reference sequence).

The chain joins TRBV29-1 to TRBJ1-3; unclear D gene. The V gene lost 1 base and the J gene lost 5 bases, with 21 bases spanning the gap. The CDR3 is made up of 17 amino acids. Germline lookup yields CDR1 SQVTM and CDR2 ANQGSEA. The CDR3 reads CSVEGVWGGSARNTIYF. CDR3 DNA sequence: TGCAGCGTTGAAGGGGTGTGGGGAGGGTCAGCAAGAAACACCATATATTTT.

The chain carries TRBV11-2 and TRBJ2-1; 11 bases agree with TRBD2. CDR1 SGHAT and CDR2 FQNNGV come from the germline V gene. V was clipped by 7 bases and J by 9 bases; unmatched bases: 8. This CDR3 comprises 14 residues. The CDR3 sequence is CASTVAGGRGEQFF. The CDR3 DNA reads TGTGCCAGCACCGTAGCGGGGGGGCGTGGTGAGCAGTTCTTC.

J is TRBJ1-2 and V is TRBV19, with D maybe TRBD1 (6 bases). The germline V and J ends were trimmed by 1 base and 7 bases, with 10 bases remaining between them. CDR1 is LNHDA and CDR2 is SQIVND in the germline V gene (reference sequence). The length of the CDR3 is 13 residues. The CDR3 sequence: CASSIVGGRGYTF. CDR3 sequence (DNA): TGTGCCAGTAGTATAGTTGGGGGCCGTGGCTACACCTTC.

The chain uses TRBV28 and TRBJ2-5; 7 bases line up with TRBD2. With V trimmed by 5 bases and J by 2 bases, 11 bases remained unmatched. CDR3 length: 16 amino acids. Per the germline V gene, CDR1 is MDHEN and CDR2 is SYDVKM. The CDR3 sequence: CASSHLTGGVQETQYF. The CDR3 DNA reads TGTGCCAGCAGTCATCTAACGGGGGGTGTACAAGAGACCCAGTACTTC.

This sequence joins TRBV3-1 (or the pseudogene TRBV3-2) and TRBJ2-5; 7 nucleotides match TRBD1. V shed 2 bases, J shed 1 base, and the junction held 4 bases outside the gene matches. The CDR3 sequence is 15 residues long. Per the germline V gene, CDR1 is LGHDT and CDR2 is YNNKEL (reference sequence). CDR3 in amino acids: CASSQRGQLQETQYF. In DNA, the CDR3 is TGTGCCAGCAGCCAAAGGGGGCAACTCCAAGAGACCCAGTACTTC.

Note on this clone: This same CDR3 is encoded by further DNA sequences in the sample. J is TRBJ2-7 and V is TRBV5-1; 9 bases agree with TRBD2. The CDR3 is 15 residues long. V gave up 0 bases and J gave up 3 bases; unmatched junction bases: 4. CDR1 is SGHRS, CDR2 YFSETQ, per germline. The CDR3 sequence is CASSLGGTSLYEQYF. The CDR3 DNA is TGCGCCAGCAGCTTGGGTGGGACTAGCCTCTACGAGCAGTACTTC.

This chain uses TRBV7-5 with TRBJ2-1; the table's D call, TRBD2, has no DNA check behind it. TRBV7-5 is designated a pseudogene. The CDR3 contains 15 residues. CDR3 residues: CVPLVRGGEYNEQFF. The CDR3 coding sequence is TGTGTACCCCTAGTGAGGGGGGGGGAATACAATGAGCAGTTCTTC.

The rearrangement uses TRBV6-5 and TRBJ1-5, with D hard to call. Germline V CDR1 and CDR2: MNHEY, SVGAGI. V was cut by 6 bases and J by 1 base, with 7 bases left in between. The CDR3 extends over 13 amino acids. CDR3 loop: CASRRASNQPQHF. In nucleotides, the CDR3 is TGTGCCAGCAGAAGAGCGAGCAATCAGCCCCAGCATTTT.

The V and J genes are TRBV21-1 and TRBJ2-1; TRBD2, the table's D call, was not compared with the DNA. TRBV21-1 is given as a pseudogene. The CDR3 is 15 residues long. The CDR3 is CASSKVSGRNNEQFF. The CDR3 nucleotides read TGTGCCAGCAGCAAAGTTAGCGGGCGTAACAATGAGCAGTTCTTC.

The V gene is TRBV6-2 or TRBV6-3, the J gene TRBJ2-1; D might be TRBD1 (6 bases). CDR1 is MNHEY and CDR2 is SVGEGT in the germline V gene. Trimming took 4 bases from V and 10 from J, leaving 17 bases between them. The CDR3 is 14 amino acids. The CDR3 sequence: CASSSRWNRAEQFF. In DNA form, the CDR3 reads TGTGCCAGCAGTTCGCGCTGGAACAGGGCCGAGCAGTTCTTC.

V usage is TRBV28 and J usage is TRBJ1-4, with TRBD1 matching over 8 bases. V shed 4 bases, J shed 9 bases, and the junction held 13 bases outside the gene matches. Germline V gene sequence: CDR1 MDHEN, CDR2 SYDVKM. This CDR3 comprises 16 residues. CDR3 sequence reads: CASSSPDRAEFQKLFF. In nucleotides, the CDR3 is TGTGCCAGCAGTTCCCCGGACAGGGCCGAGTTTCAAAAACTGTTTTTT.

The chain carries TRBV6-1 and TRBJ2-7; D ambiguous. Germline values: CDR1 MNHNS, CDR2 SASEGT. V lost 2 bases, J lost 3 bases, and 14 bases lay in between. The CDR3 length is 15 residues. The CDR3 bases are TGTGCCAGCAGTGAATACACTATCCATTTCTACGAGCAGTACTTC. It is translated as CASSEYTIHFYEQYF.

J is TRBJ1-4 and V is TRBV7-9; 11 nucleotides line up with TRBD1. Trimming took 4 bases from V and 3 from J; bases not matched to a gene: 10. Germline loops: CDR1 SEHNR, CDR2 FQNEAQ (reference sequence). This CDR3 has 18 amino acids. For the CDR3, the DNA is TGTGCCAGCAGCTCCACCTGGACAGGGGGCACACCTAATGAAAAACTGTTTTTT. Protein: CASSSTWTGGTPNEKLFF.

This sequence joins TRBV6-5 and TRBJ2-1, with 7 bases matching TRBD2. CDR1 is MNHEY and CDR2 is SVGAGI in the germline V gene. The V gene end was trimmed by 4 bases and the J gene end by 2 bases; junction bases not matched to a gene: 8. The CDR3 is made up of 16 amino acids. For the CDR3, the DNA is TGTGCCAGCAGTTCCCCCTTTGGGGGGGCCTACAATGAGCAGTTCTTC. Amino acids: CASSSPFGGAYNEQFF.

This chain uses TRBV11-2 with TRBJ2-7; D is unresolved. V was trimmed by 3 bases and J by 7 bases, leaving 13 bases between them. The CDR3 runs to 13 residues. CDR1 and CDR2 (germline): SGHAT, FQNNGV. The CDR3 sequence: CASSLPHLREQYF. The CDR3 coding sequence is TGTGCCAGCAGCTTGCCCCACCTCCGGGAGCAGTACTTC.

The J gene is TRBJ2-4, the V gene TRBV6-2 or TRBV6-3; D is unclear. The CDR3 covers 17 residues. CDR1 is MNHEY, CDR2 SVGEGT, per germline. Between the trimmed V and J ends, which lost 2 bases and 0 bases, there was a span of 14 bases. For the CDR3, the DNA is TGTGCCAGCAGTTACACCACAGAGAATCTAGCCAAAAACATTCAGTACTTC. Amino acids: CASSYTTENLAKNIQYF.

This sequence joins TRBV19 and TRBJ1-5; no reliable D call. With 4 bases removed from V and 10 bases from J, the gap between germline ends came to 17 bases. Germline assignment: CDR1 LNHDA and CDR2 SQIVND (reference sequence). The length of the CDR3 is 14 residues. CDR3 amino acids: CASSNRQTPGPQHF. CDR3 sequence (DNA): TGTGCCAGTAGTAATCGGCAGACTCCCGGACCCCAGCATTTT.

The CDR3 loop reads CASSDGGNYNSPLHF. Written as DNA, the CDR3 is TGTGCCAGCAGTGACGGCGGCAATTATAATTCACCCCTCCACTTT. This rearrangement joins TRBV6-4 to TRBJ1-6; D gene uncertain. Looked up from germline, CDR1 is MRHNA and CDR2 is SNTAGT. V was pared by 2 bases and J by 4 bases, with 9 bases between. The CDR3 has 15 amino acids.